One sample yielded the 4 T cell receptor beta chains listed below, sequenced in a study of blood T cells in healthy people across ages. A second PCR, run for roughly 7 to 12 cycles, used a sample-barcoded 5' primer plus a J-beta primer mix. Via MiXCR, TCRdb re-called the 5' RACE reads, giving one row per CDR3 protein. This table has around 1,500,000 distinct CDR3 sequences, 42% appearing once. The sequenced material came from blood. All receptors derive from a young woman in good health.

V usage is TRBV28 and J usage is TRBJ1-1; D is uncertain. Germline V CDR1 and CDR2: MDHEN, SYDVKM. Trimming left V 6 bases short and J 11 bases short, with 19 bases between. The CDR3 contains 13 residues. Here the CDR3 reads CASRTVAGVWAFF. The CDR3 DNA is TGTGCCAGCAGAACAGTAGCCGGGGTGTGGGCTTTCTTT.

The chain employs TRBV3-1 and TRBJ2-1; tentative D call: TRBD2 (5 bases). CDR3 size: 15 residues. Germline V gene data show CDR1 as LGHDT and CDR2 as YNNKEL (reference sequence). Trimming removed 4 bases from V and 7 bases from J, with 17 bases in between. Written as DNA, the CDR3 is TGTGCCAGCAGCCCTTACACCACCCAGCGGAATGAGCAGTTCTTC. Encoded protein: CASSPYTTQRNEQFF.

The chain is built from TRBV10-3 and TRBJ1-5, with D maybe TRBD1 (5 bases). Trimming pared 5 bases from V and 4 bases from J, leaving 15 bases between. Germline V gene data show CDR1 as ENHRY and CDR2 as SYGVKD. This CDR3 has 15 amino acids. The DNA for the CDR3 is TGTGCCATCAGTCCTACCGGGACTAGGAATCAGCCCCAGCATTTT. This codes for CAISPTGTRNQPQHF.

This clonotype showed up just a few times. J is TRBJ1-2 and V is TRBV7-2; D not resolved. Germline assignment: CDR1 SGHTA and CDR2 FQGNSA. The V end lost 0 bases, the J end lost 5 bases, and 7 bases lay between the germline ends. CDR3 length equals 13 residues. The DNA for the CDR3 is TGTGCCAGCAGCTTAGCGCAGGCATATGGCTACACCTTC. As protein: CASSLAQAYGYTF.